The sequence of this T cell receptor (beta chain) was determined in a study of blood T cells in healthy people across ages. With a J-beta primer mix and a sample-barcoded 5' primer, a second PCR ran 7 to 11 cycles. Carrying 12 random nucleotides, a template-switch adaptor labeled each individual cDNA molecule. In TCRdb, the 5' RACE reads were re-called with MiXCR into one record per CDR3 protein. Of around 800,000 distinct CDR3 sequences listed, 40% to 50% are singletons. Sequencing was performed on blood. This TCR came from a man in his sixties in good health.

The CDR3 DNA follows: TGTGCCAGCAGCTCGGACAGGGTTAACTACGAGCAGTACTTC. It translates to CASSSDRVNYEQYF. This sequence joins TRBV7-2 and TRBJ2-7; 8 positions match TRBD1. This CDR3 comprises 14 residues. V gave up 4 bases and J gave up 3 bases; unmatched junction bases: 5. CDR1 and CDR2 (germline): SGHTA, FQGNSA.